One sample yielded the 32 T cell receptor beta chains listed below, sequenced in a study of blood T cell repertoires in COVID-19. TCRdb keeps only in-frame clones here, not all; method: immunoSEQ multiplex PCR. The sample has about 76,000 clones; around nine tenths are singletons. The material sequenced was peripheral blood. The receptors stem from a man in his thirties or forties with acute or convalescent COVID-19.

The chain recombines TRBV7-2 with TRBJ2-7, with 7 bases lining up with TRBD1. The CDR3 is 16 amino acids. Unmatched junction bases numbered 9, after V lost 1 base and J lost 3 bases. Per the germline V gene, CDR1 is SGHTA and CDR2 is FQGNSA. The CDR3 region has the DNA TGTGCCAGCAGCTTAGTCCCAGGGGGTTTGAACTACGAGCAGTACTTC. Its translation: CASSLVPGGLNYEQYF.

V gene TRBV14 combines with J gene TRBJ2-1; D not resolved. There are 12 residues in the CDR3. Looked up from germline, CDR1 is SGHDN and CDR2 is FVKESK. The germline V and J ends were trimmed by 0 bases and 15 bases, with 12 bases remaining between them. The CDR3 sequence is CASSQDSPPGFF. The CDR3 DNA is TGTGCCAGCAGCCAAGATTCGCCCCCAGGGTTCTTC.

The J gene is TRBJ2-2, the V gene TRBV19; 9 nucleotides agree with TRBD1. With 7 bases clipped from V and 1 base from J, the junction kept 4 bases outside the gene matches. The CDR3 length is 15 residues. Germline V gives CDR1 LNHDA, CDR2 SQIVND (reference sequence). CDR3 sequence: CASNKGQGNTGELFF. As DNA, the CDR3 is TGTGCCAGTAACAAGGGACAGGGGAACACCGGGGAGCTGTTTTTT.

V and J are TRBV20-1 and TRBJ2-1, with D possibly matching TRBD1 (5 bases). Germline CDR1 DFQATT, CDR2 SNEGSKA (reference sequence). There are 15 residues in the CDR3. With 3 bases removed from V and 6 bases from J, the gap between germline ends came to 18 bases. CDR3 sequence (DNA): TGCAGTGCTAGTCCGCAGGGCATATCTTCCAATGAGCAGTTCTTC. Amino acids: CSASPQGISSNEQFF.

The chain carries TRBV19 and TRBJ1-2; 7 bases line up with TRBD1. This CDR3 comprises 15 residues. Per germline, CDR1 LNHDA and CDR2 SQIVND (reference sequence). Losses at the gene ends were 7 bases for V and 4 bases for J; bases not matched to a gene: 12. In nucleotides, the CDR3 is TGTGCCAGTACCCAGGGAGGAGGGGGCATCTATGGCTACACCTTC. Translated: CASTQGGGGIYGYTF. The full variable domain, rest sourced from reference TRBV19 and TRBJ1-2, is DGGITQSPKYLFRKEGQNVTLSCEQNLNHDAMYWYRQDPGQGLRLIYYSQIVNDFQKGDIAEGYSVSREKKESFPLTVTSAQKNPTAFYLCASTQGGGGIYGYTFGSGTRLTVV.

The chain has TRBV6-2 or TRBV6-3 and TRBJ2-5; D remains ambiguous. V was clipped by 6 bases and J by 4 bases, with 6 bases between them. The CDR3 has 11 residues. Germline CDR1 and CDR2: MNHEY and SVGEGT. Here the CDR3 reads CASSMRETQYF. The CDR3 DNA sequence: TGTGCCAGCAGCATGAGAGAGACCCAGTACTTC.

This chain links TRBV12-3 or TRBV12-4 with TRBJ1-1; D not certain. This CDR3 is built from 13 residues. V dropped 1 base and J dropped 1 base, with 4 bases sitting between them. CDR3 protein: CASSLGENTEAFF. The CDR3 coding sequence is TGTGCCAGCAGTTTAGGAGAGAACACTGAAGCTTTCTTT.

The V gene is TRBV7-9, the J gene TRBJ1-2, with 7 positions matching TRBD1. Germline CDR1 and CDR2: SEHNR and FQNEAQ (reference sequence). The V and J ends lost 4 bases and 6 bases, in that order; junction bases with no gene match: 8. The CDR3 runs 14 residues. In DNA form, the CDR3 reads TGTGCCAGCAGCTCCTCCGGGACAGTTGATGGCTACACCTTC. This codes for CASSSSGTVDGYTF.

The chain links TRBV27 to TRBJ1-1; 7 nucleotides line up with TRBD1. J gave up 5 bases and V 9 bases, and 6 bases lay outside the gene matches. Germline V gene lookup returns CDR1 MNHEY and CDR2 SMNVEV (reference sequence). The CDR3 has 12 residues. The CDR3 loop is CASRTGVTEAFF. The DNA for the CDR3 is TGTGCCAGTCGGACAGGAGTGACTGAAGCTTTCTTT.

The gene calls are TRBV6-5 and TRBJ2-1; 8 positions agree with TRBD1. Trimming at V came to 5 bases and at J to 6 bases, leaving 6 bases not matched to a gene. Germline CDR1 and CDR2: MNHEY and SVGAGI. The CDR3 has 14 amino acids. CDR3 loop: CASSTGQVPNEQFF. CDR3 coding DNA: TGTGCCAGCAGTACGGGACAGGTTCCCAATGAGCAGTTCTTC.

V gene TRBV14 combines with J gene TRBJ2-2; 7 bases match TRBD2. The ends lost 1 base at V and 2 bases at J; junction bases unmatched: 7. The CDR3 consists of 17 residues. Germline V gene lookup returns CDR1 SGHDN and CDR2 FVKESK. CDR3: CASSQVRIAGNTGELFF. The DNA of the CDR3 is TGTGCCAGCAGCCAAGTAAGAATAGCGGGTAACACCGGGGAGCTGTTTTTT.

This chain joins TRBV7-2 and TRBJ2-7, with TRBD2 matching over 9 bases. Germline lookup yields CDR1 SGHTA and CDR2 FQGNSA. The CDR3 is 15 residues long. The ends lost 1 base at V and 2 bases at J; junction bases unmatched: 3. CDR3 amino acids: CASSLELAGPYEQYF. CDR3 in DNA: TGTGCCAGCAGCTTAGAACTAGCGGGTCCCTACGAGCAGTACTTC.

This chain joins TRBV4-3 and TRBJ2-7, with 8 positions matching TRBD2. The germline V gene has CDR1 LGHNA and CDR2 YSLEER. V trimming: 0 bases; J trimming: 0 bases; junction bases outside the gene matches: 1. The CDR3 has 15 amino acids. DNA of the CDR3: TGCGCCAGCAGCCAAGATCGGGAGGGCTCCTACGAGCAGTACTTC. It encodes CASSQDREGSYEQYF.

J is TRBJ2-5 and V is TRBV5-1; 12 bases agree with TRBD2. CDR1 and CDR2 (germline): SGHRS, YFSETQ. This CDR3 is built from 17 residues. Germline trimming cut 1 base from V and 4 bases from J; bases unmatched to any gene: 8. This CDR3 reads CASSLLSSGRAGETQYF. The CDR3 nucleotides read TGCGCCAGCAGCTTGCTGTCTAGCGGGAGGGCCGGAGAGACCCAGTACTTC.

This chain uses TRBV30 with TRBJ2-2, with D maybe TRBD2 (6 bases). The CDR3 is 12 amino acids. Germline V gene lookup returns CDR1 GTSNPN and CDR2 SVGIG (reference sequence). Trimming left V 5 bases short and J 4 bases short, with 8 bases between. CDR3 nucleotides: TGTGCCTGGCGGGGGTTCACCGGGGAGCTGTTTTTT. Amino acids: CAWRGFTGELFF.

The V gene is TRBV3-1 (or the pseudogene TRBV3-2), the J gene TRBJ2-7; 8 bases are shared with TRBD2. The trim removed 4 bases at V and 6 bases at J, leaving 8 bases unmatched. Germline CDR1 and CDR2: LGHDT and YNNKEL (reference sequence). The CDR3 length is 14 residues. CDR3 loop: CASSRGLEVGEQYF. DNA of the CDR3: TGTGCCAGCAGCCGGGGACTAGAGGTCGGCGAGCAGTACTTC.

This sequence joins TRBV28 and TRBJ1-3; D is perhaps TRBD1 (6 bases). This CDR3 is 15 amino acids long. CDR1 and CDR2 (germline): MDHEN, SYDVKM. V lost 5 bases, J lost 1 base, and 12 bases lay in between. The CDR3 protein is CASSPRGGSGNTIYF. The CDR3 DNA reads as TGTGCCAGCAGTCCTAGAGGGGGTTCTGGAAACACCATATATTTT. Drawing the rest from reference TRBV28 and TRBJ1-3, the complete variable domain is DVKVTQSSRYLVKRTGEKVFLECVQDMDHENMFWYRQDPGLGLRLIYFSYDVKMKEKGDIPEGYSVSREKKERFSLILESASTNQTSMYLCASSPRGGSGNTIYFGEGSWLTVV.

This chain uses TRBV4-1 with TRBJ2-7, with 8 bases fitting TRBD1. The V segment lost 4 bases and the J segment 4 bases; nucleotides outside the gene matches: 9. The CDR3 contains 15 residues. Per the germline V gene, CDR1 is MGHRA and CDR2 is YSYEKL. This chain's CDR3 is CASSRGQGLGYEQYF. DNA for the CDR3: TGCGCCAGCAGCCGAGGACAGGGCCTGGGGTACGAGCAGTACTTC.

CDR3: CASSLNRVRGYTF. The CDR3 DNA reads as TGTGCCAGCAGTCTTAACAGGGTCCGGGGCTACACCTTC. The chain has TRBV27 and TRBJ1-2; D possibly corresponds to TRBD1 (6 bases). The CDR3 spans 13 residues. The V gene lost 5 bases and the J gene lost 8 bases, with 15 bases spanning the gap. The germline CDR1 and CDR2 sequences are MNHEY and SMNVEV (reference sequence).

The chain is built from TRBV7-2 and TRBJ1-6; 10 nucleotides agree with TRBD1. Germline lookup yields CDR1 SGHTA and CDR2 FQGNSA. The ends lost 5 bases at V and 14 bases at J; junction bases unmatched: 9. This CDR3 spans 14 amino acids. The CDR3 region has the DNA TGTGCCAGCAGCCCTATAGGGACAGGGGAAGCCCTCCACTTT. Translating gives CASSPIGTGEALHF.

The rearrangement links TRBV29-1 to TRBJ2-7; no clear D gene. CDR3 length equals 11 residues. Germline CDR1 SQVTM, CDR2 ANQGSEA. The V end was cut by 0 bases, the J end by 4 bases, with 4 bases between. The CDR3 reads CSVEDLYEQYF. The DNA of the CDR3 is TGCAGCGTTGAAGATCTATACGAGCAGTACTTC.

The gene calls are TRBV6-1 and TRBJ1-3; 8 bases are a match to TRBD1. CDR1 is MNHNS, CDR2 SASEGT, per germline. Unmatched junction bases numbered 3, after V lost 2 bases and J lost 0 bases. The CDR3 consists of 16 residues. Here the CDR3 DNA reads TGTGCCAGCAGTGAAACAGGGGGTAGCTCTGGAAACACCATATATTTT. Amino acids: CASSETGGSSGNTIYF.

The V call is TRBV4-3, the J call TRBJ2-7, with D perhaps TRBD2 (6 bases). The CDR3 is made up of 13 amino acids. Trimming took 4 bases from V and 7 from J, leaving 14 bases between them. CDR1 and CDR2 from the germline V gene are LGHNA and YSLEER. The CDR3 sequence: CASSLSVGREQYF. CDR3 coding DNA: TGCGCCAGCAGCCTATCCGTCGGGAGAGAGCAGTACTTC.

The chain links TRBV7-2 to TRBJ2-7, with D unresolved. Germline V gene lookup returns CDR1 SGHTA and CDR2 FQGNSA. The CDR3 is made up of 14 amino acids. With 5 bases removed from V and 5 bases from J, the gap between germline ends came to 16 bases. The CDR3 region is CASSPQASRNEQYF. In nucleotides, the CDR3 is TGTGCCAGCAGCCCCCAGGCCTCCAGGAACGAGCAGTACTTC.

J is TRBJ2-1 and V is TRBV5-4, with D maybe TRBD2 (6 bases). Germline CDR1 is SGHNT and CDR2 is YYREEE (reference sequence). The CDR3 runs 15 residues. Between the trimmed V and J ends, which lost 3 bases and 7 bases, there was a span of 17 bases. CDR3 loop: CASSSARDSKNEQFF. DNA of the CDR3: TGTGCCAGCAGCTCTGCCCGGGACTCGAAGAATGAGCAGTTCTTC.

The rearrangement uses TRBV28 and TRBJ1-1; TRBD1 aligns across 11 bases. Germline assignment: CDR1 MDHEN and CDR2 SYDVKM. The CDR3 length is 17 residues. The V segment lost 5 bases and the J segment 1 base; nucleotides outside the gene matches: 9. CDR3 amino acids: CASSRRTGGTRNTEAFF. CDR3 bases: TGTGCCAGCAGTCGCCGGACAGGGGGCACTCGGAACACTGAAGCTTTCTTT.

V is TRBV19 and J is TRBJ1-2, with D uncertain. There are 14 residues in the CDR3. The germline V gene has CDR1 LNHDA and CDR2 SQIVND (reference sequence). V shed 10 bases and J shed 3 bases, with 18 bases lying between them. The CDR3, as DNA: TGTGCCACCTCTAACGTGGGTCGGGACTATGGCTACACCTTC. As protein: CATSNVGRDYGYTF. The complete variable domain, with remaining parts taken from reference TRBV19 and TRBJ1-2, reads DGGITQSPKYLFRKEGQNVTLSCEQNLNHDAMYWYRQDPGQGLRLIYYSQIVNDFQKGDIAEGYSVSREKKESFPLTVTSAQKNPTAFYLCATSNVGRDYGYTFGSGTRLTVV.

The chain recombines TRBV7-8 with TRBJ2-5; D may be TRBD2 (7 bases). Trimming took 0 bases from V and 5 from J, leaving 10 bases between them. This CDR3 contains 14 residues. Germline assignment: CDR1 SGHVS and CDR2 FQNEAQ. The CDR3 here is CASSLARGAETQYF. DNA of the CDR3: TGTGCCAGCAGCTTAGCTCGGGGGGCCGAGACCCAGTACTTC.

V and J are TRBV27 and TRBJ1-2; D might be TRBD1 (5 bases). The CDR3 extends over 12 amino acids. Looked up from germline, CDR1 is MNHEY and CDR2 is SMNVEV (reference sequence). The CDR3 spells CDRDSEKNGYTF. The CDR3 bases are TGTGACCGGGACTCAGAAAAAAATGGCTACACCTTC.

Only one count was recorded for this clone. The rearrangement uses TRBV2 and TRBJ1-1; 7 bases align to TRBD1. J was trimmed by 8 bases and V by 7 bases; bases with no gene match: 13. The CDR3 length is 14 residues. Germline V gene data show CDR1 as SNHLY and CDR2 as FYNNEI. Written as DNA, the CDR3 is TGTGCCAGCATTGAGGACAGGTCGTCTTCCGAAGCTTTCTTT. It translates to CASIEDRSSSEAFF.

V usage is TRBV28 and J usage is TRBJ2-1; 12 bases are a match to TRBD2. The V gene's germline CDR1 is MDHEN and CDR2 SYDVKM. V lost 3 bases and J lost 0; bases outside the gene matches: 12. This CDR3 comprises 20 residues. The CDR3 protein is CASSFIPGTSGLGSYNEQFF. In DNA, the CDR3 is TGTGCCAGCAGTTTTATACCCGGGACTAGCGGGCTTGGCTCCTACAATGAGCAGTTCTTC.

The chain has TRBV4-3 and TRBJ2-7, with D uncertain. V lost 3 bases to trimming and J lost 0 bases, with 12 bases between them. The germline V gene encodes CDR1 LGHNA and CDR2 YSLEER. This CDR3 is 15 amino acids long. Here the CDR3 DNA reads TGCGCCAGCAGCCAGACGAGCTGGAGCTCCTACGAGCAGTACTTC. It is translated as CASSQTSWSSYEQYF.